This T cell receptor (beta chain) stems from a study of beta chain features in type 1 diabetes. cDNA synthesis used the whole RNA isolate, giving expressed TCRB sequences. The data were produced by immunoSEQ multiplex PCR, yet TCRdb's version contains in-frame clones alone and is incomplete. The sample yields 140,000 to 150,000 clones, under 11% seen once. The CDR3 has 16 amino acids. V trimming: 4 bases; J trimming: 8 bases; junction bases outside the gene matches: 10. Germline CDR1 and CDR2: SGDLS and YYNGEE. The TCR comes from a man in his late teens or twenties in good health. This chain joins TRBV9 and TRBJ1-4; 11 bases align to TRBD1. Sequencing was carried out using naive CD4+ T cells from blood. CDR3 amino acids: CASSIWTGGAGEKLFF. CDR3 DNA sequence: TGTGCCAGCAGCATATGGACAGGGGGCGCGGGAGAAAAACTGTTTTTT.